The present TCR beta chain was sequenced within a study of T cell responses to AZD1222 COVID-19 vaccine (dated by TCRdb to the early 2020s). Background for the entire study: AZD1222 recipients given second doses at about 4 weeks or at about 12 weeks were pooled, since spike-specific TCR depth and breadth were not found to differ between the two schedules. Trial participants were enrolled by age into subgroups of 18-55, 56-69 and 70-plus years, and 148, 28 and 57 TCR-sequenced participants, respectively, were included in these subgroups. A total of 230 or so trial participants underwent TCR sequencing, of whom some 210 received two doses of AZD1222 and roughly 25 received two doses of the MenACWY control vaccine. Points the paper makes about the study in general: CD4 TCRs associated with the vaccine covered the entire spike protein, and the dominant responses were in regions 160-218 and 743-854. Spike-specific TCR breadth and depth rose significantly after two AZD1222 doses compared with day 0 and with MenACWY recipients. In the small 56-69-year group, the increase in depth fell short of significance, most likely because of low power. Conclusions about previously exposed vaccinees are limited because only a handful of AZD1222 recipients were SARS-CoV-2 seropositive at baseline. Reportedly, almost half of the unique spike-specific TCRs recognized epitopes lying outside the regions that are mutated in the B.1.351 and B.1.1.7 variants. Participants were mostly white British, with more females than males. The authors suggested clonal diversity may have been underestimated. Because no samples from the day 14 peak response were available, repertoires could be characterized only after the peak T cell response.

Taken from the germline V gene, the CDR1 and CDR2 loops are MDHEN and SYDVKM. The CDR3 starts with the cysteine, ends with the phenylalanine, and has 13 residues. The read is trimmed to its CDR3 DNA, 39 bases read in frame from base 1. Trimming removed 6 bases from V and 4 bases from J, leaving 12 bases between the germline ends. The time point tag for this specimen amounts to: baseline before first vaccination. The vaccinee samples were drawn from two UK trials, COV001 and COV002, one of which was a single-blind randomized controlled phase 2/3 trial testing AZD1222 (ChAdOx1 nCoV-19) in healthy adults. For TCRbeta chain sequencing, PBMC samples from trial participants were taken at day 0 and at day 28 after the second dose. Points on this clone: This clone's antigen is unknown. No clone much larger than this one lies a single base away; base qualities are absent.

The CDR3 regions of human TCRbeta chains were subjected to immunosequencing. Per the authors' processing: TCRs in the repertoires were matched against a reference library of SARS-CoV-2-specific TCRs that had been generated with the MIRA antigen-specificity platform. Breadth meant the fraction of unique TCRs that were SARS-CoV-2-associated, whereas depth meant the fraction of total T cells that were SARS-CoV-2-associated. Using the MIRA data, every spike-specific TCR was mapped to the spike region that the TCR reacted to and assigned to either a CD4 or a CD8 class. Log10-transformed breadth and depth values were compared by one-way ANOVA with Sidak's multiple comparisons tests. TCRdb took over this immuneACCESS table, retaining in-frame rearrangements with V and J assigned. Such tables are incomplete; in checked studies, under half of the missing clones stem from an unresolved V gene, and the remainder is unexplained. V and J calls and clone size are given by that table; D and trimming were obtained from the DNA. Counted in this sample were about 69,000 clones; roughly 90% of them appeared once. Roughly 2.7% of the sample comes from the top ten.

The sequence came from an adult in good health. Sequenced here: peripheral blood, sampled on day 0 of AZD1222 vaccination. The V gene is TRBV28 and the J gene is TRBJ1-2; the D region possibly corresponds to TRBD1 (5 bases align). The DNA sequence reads TGTGCCAGCAGCTCACTAAGGGGCTATGGCTACACCTTC. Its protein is CASSSLRGYGYTF.